This TCR beta chain came from a study of blood T cells in healthy people across ages. This CDR3 has 16 amino acids. The germline V gene encodes CDR1 KGHDR and CDR2 SFDVKD. The ends were cut back, 3 bases at V and 2 bases at J, with 13 bases in the middle. This clonotype has more than one count but fewer than ten. It was with a sample-barcoded 5' primer and a J-beta primer mix that a second PCR of roughly 6 to 11 cycles was run. All samples gave at least 2.5 million CDR3-containing paired-end reads. Each CDR3 protein is one row after TCRdb ran MiXCR on the 5' RACE reads. The sample comprises about 680,000 distinct CDR3 sequences, 45% to 50% of which are singletons, and 30% to 35% rests with the top ten.

The gene calls are TRBV24-1 and TRBJ2-1; TRBD1 or TRBD2 may be the D gene (6 bases each). The origin of this receptor is a woman between 55 and 75 years old in good health. The sequenced sample was blood. The CDR3 sequence: CATSDRGAATYNEQFF. For the CDR3, the DNA is TGTGCCACCAGTGATAGGGGGGCGGCTACCTACAATGAGCAGTTCTTC.